These 18 T cell receptor beta chains originate from one sample sequenced in a study of cytomegalovirus exposure and HLA in healthy donors. Use of 60 Vbeta and 13 Jbeta primers characterized the PCR. This table comes from immunoSEQ multiplex PCR, and its TCRdb copy is limited to in-frame clones, with some not included. In all, the sample yields approximately 45,000 clones. The sequencing input was PBMCs. Receptors originate from a woman aged 40-49 years in good health and CMV-seronegative.

V and J are TRBV29-1 and TRBJ1-1; D is possibly TRBD1 (5 bases). In germline, CDR1 is SQVTM, CDR2 ANQGSEA. Trimming left V 6 bases short and J 0 bases short, with 20 bases between. This CDR3 has 16 amino acids. The CDR3, as DNA: TGCAGCGTGACGGGGCAGCCGGGAGCGCTGAACACTGAAGCTTTCTTT. Its translation: CSVTGQPGALNTEAFF.

The rearrangement joins TRBV27 to TRBJ2-7, with TRBD1 matching over 8 bases. The germline V gene has CDR1 MNHEY and CDR2 SMNVEV (reference sequence). The CDR3 has 16 residues. The V gene end was trimmed by 6 bases and the J gene end by 2 bases; junction bases not matched to a gene: 12. This CDR3 reads CASRATGGMSAYEQYF. The CDR3 DNA follows: TGTGCCAGCAGGGCTACAGGGGGTATGAGCGCCTACGAGCAGTACTTC.

This chain's CDR3 is CSVLWDSYEQYF. The CDR3 DNA sequence: TGCAGCGTCTTATGGGACAGTTACGAGCAGTACTTC. The chain has TRBV29-1 and TRBJ2-7; 7 nucleotides agree with TRBD1. The germline V gene encodes CDR1 SQVTM and CDR2 ANQGSEA. V lost 6 bases and J lost 4; bases outside the gene matches: 6. The CDR3 loop spans 12 amino acids.

The CDR3 reads CASSRQPGQGTDTQYF. CDR3 nucleotide sequence: TGCGCCAGCAGCCGACAACCGGGACAGGGGACAGATACGCAGTATTTT. The V call is TRBV4-1, the J call TRBJ2-3, with TRBD1 identical over 10 bases. With V trimmed by 4 bases and J by 3 bases, 7 bases remained unmatched. Germline V CDR1 and CDR2: MGHRA, YSYEKL. The CDR3 consists of 16 residues.

The rearrangement links TRBV9 to TRBJ1-2, with D possibly matching TRBD1 (5 bases). Looked up from germline, CDR1 is SGDLS and CDR2 is YYNGEE. The CDR3 spans 13 residues. Trimming shortened V by 4 bases and J by 3 bases, and 10 bases separated the two germline ends. The chain's CDR3 is CASSPATDYGYTF. As DNA, the CDR3 is TGTGCCAGCAGCCCGGCGACAGACTATGGCTACACCTTC.

This chain joins TRBV2 and TRBJ2-3; 7 bases align to TRBD1. Trimming took 1 base from V and 6 from J; bases not matched to a gene: 7. Per germline, CDR1 SNHLY and CDR2 FYNNEI. This CDR3 has 15 residues. The CDR3 DNA reads as TGTGCCAGCAGTGAAGTCGACAGGGCAGCGGATACGCAGTATTTT. As protein: CASSEVDRAADTQYF.

V usage is TRBV25-1 and J usage is TRBJ1-2; 7 bases match TRBD1. From germline, CDR1 is MGHDK and CDR2 SYGVNS. V shed 10 bases and J 2 bases; nucleotides not matched to a gene: 7. This CDR3 is 13 amino acids long. The CDR3 DNA reads as TGTGCCACGGAGGACAGGACGAACTATGGCTACACCTTC. Protein: CATEDRTNYGYTF.

CDR3 in DNA: TGCGCCAGCAGCCAAAGGGACTTGGTGGGAGTAGGTAACACTGAAGCTTTCTTT. Protein sequence: CASSQRDLVGVGNTEAFF. V gene TRBV4-1 combines with J gene TRBJ1-1, with D possibly TRBD1 on 5 matching bases. V was clipped by 2 bases and J by 2 bases, with 21 bases between them. There are 18 residues in the CDR3. Germline loops: CDR1 MGHRA, CDR2 YSYEKL.

The rearrangement links TRBV15 to TRBJ1-2, with TRBD1 as a possible D gene (6 bases). V was shortened by 0 bases and J by 4 bases, with 12 bases between the two germline ends. Per germline, CDR1 LNHNV and CDR2 YYDKDF (reference sequence). The CDR3 loop spans 15 amino acids. The CDR3 here is CATSRDPGHLYGYTF. The CDR3 DNA reads as TGTGCCACCAGCAGAGATCCGGGACACCTCTATGGCTACACCTTC.

Written as DNA, the CDR3 is TGTGCCAGCAGCGACGGCGGCCGGAGCAATCAGCCCCAGCATTTT. It is translated as CASSDGGRSNQPQHF. J is TRBJ1-5 and V is TRBV7-9; no firm D call. The CDR3 length is 15 residues. V was shortened by 5 bases and J by 1 base, with 12 bases between the two germline ends. Germline CDR1 is SEHNR and CDR2 is FQNEAQ (reference sequence).

The chain couples TRBV7-9 to TRBJ1-4, with 9 bases matching TRBD1. The CDR3 is 18 residues long. Germline CDR1 reads SEHNR; CDR2 reads FQNEAQ (reference sequence). Trimming at V came to 5 bases and at J to 12 bases, leaving 22 bases not matched to a gene. CDR3: CASSLRLGPSGQGQELFF. CDR3 DNA: TGTGCCAGCAGCCTAAGGTTGGGGCCATCGGGACAGGGTCAGGAACTGTTTTTT.

For this clone: At one end the junction does not follow the germline gene, possibly because of a read error. The chain couples TRBV29-1 to TRBJ1-1, with D perhaps TRBD1 (5 bases). Germline V lookup: CDR1 SQVTM, CDR2 ANQGSEA. The CDR3 spans 10 residues. CDR3 sequence reads: CSGGDGEDFF. The CDR3 DNA sequence: TGCAGCGGGGGGGACGGTGAAGATTTCTTT.

The rearrangement links TRBV20-1 to TRBJ1-2; D is undetermined. This CDR3 is built from 11 residues. The V and J ends lost 7 bases and 2 bases respectively, with 8 bases between them. Germline V gives CDR1 DFQATT, CDR2 SNEGSKA (reference sequence). CDR3 DNA sequence: TGCAGTGTGGGAGGGAACTATGGCTACACCTTC. It is translated as CSVGGNYGYTF.

About this clone itself: The sample has other DNA sequences that encode this CDR3 too. The chain links TRBV30 to TRBJ1-5, with D maybe TRBD1 (6 bases). The CDR3 covers 13 residues. Germline V CDR1 and CDR2: GTSNPN, SVGIG (reference sequence). Trimming pared 0 bases from V and 7 bases from J, leaving 10 bases between. The CDR3 region is CAWSVQGRQPQHF. The CDR3 region has the DNA TGTGCCTGGAGTGTACAGGGTAGGCAGCCCCAGCATTTT.

The rearrangement links TRBV4-1 to TRBJ1-6; possibly TRBD1 for D (6 bases). Germline lookup yields CDR1 MGHRA and CDR2 YSYEKL. Trimming shortened V by 3 bases and J by 10 bases, and 13 bases separated the two germline ends. The CDR3 has 14 amino acids. In DNA, the CDR3 is TGCGCCAGCAGCCAGGCGGACAGAGAGTCACCCCTCCACTTT. Translated: CASSQADRESPLHF.

The rearrangement joins TRBV7-8 to TRBJ2-3; D unclear. The ends were cut back, 1 base at V and 3 bases at J, with 5 bases in the middle. Germline values: CDR1 SGHVS, CDR2 FQNEAQ. The CDR3 is 13 residues long. CDR3 in amino acids: CASSLGATDTQYF. DNA of the CDR3: TGTGCCAGCAGCTTAGGCGCTACAGATACGCAGTATTTT.

J is TRBJ1-1 and V is TRBV11-3; TRBD1 matches 11 bases. Germline V CDR1 and CDR2: SGHNT, YENEEA. Trimming took 3 bases from V and 1 from J; bases not matched to a gene: 4. CDR3 size: 16 residues. The chain's CDR3 is CASSFGTGGKNTEAFF. The DNA for the CDR3 is TGTGCCAGCAGCTTTGGGACAGGGGGTAAGAACACTGAAGCTTTCTTT.

The chain joins TRBV5-5 to TRBJ2-1, with D possibly TRBD1 on 5 matching bases. V was shortened by 0 bases and J by 8 bases, with 15 bases between the two germline ends. CDR1 is SGHKS and CDR2 is YYEKEE in the germline V gene (reference sequence). The CDR3 is 15 residues long. The CDR3 DNA reads TGTGCCAGCAGCTTGGCCCTGGGCAGGGCGGATGAGCAGTTCTTC. Translation: CASSLALGRADEQFF.